The 19 T cell receptor beta chains in this list originate from one sample, sequenced in a study of OX40 agonist ivuxolimab in advanced cancers. Some clones are missing from TCRdb's copy, which holds only in-frame ones; the method was immunoSEQ multiplex PCR. The sample consists of some 23,000 clones, approximately 80% of them appearing once. Sequenced here: CD4+ or CD8+ T cells sorted from blood, sampled in a trial of the OX40 agonist ivuxolimab. The receptors derive from an adult with an advanced solid tumor such as melanoma, head and neck, liver or kidney cancer.

The chain carries TRBV5-3 and TRBJ2-1; D is ambiguous. TRBV5-3 is reported as an ORF; its role is uncertain. The V and J ends lost 3 bases and 7 bases respectively, with 17 bases between them. The CDR3 spans 15 residues. The CDR3 reads CARSCILVTDNEQFF. The CDR3 region has the DNA TGTGCCAGAAGCTGCATCCTAGTTACCGATAATGAGCAGTTCTTC.

CDR3 DNA sequence: TGTGCCAGCAGTTTTTGGGCAGGGGTTGACACTGAAGCTTTCTTT. Translation: CASSFWAGVDTEAFF. V is TRBV28 and J is TRBJ1-1, with D maybe TRBD1 (6 bases). The CDR3 length is 15 residues. Trimming left V 3 bases short and J 3 bases short, with 14 bases between. Germline CDR1 is MDHEN and CDR2 is SYDVKM.

This clone was detected only once. The rearrangement joins TRBV2 to TRBJ1-1; 7 nucleotides line up with TRBD1. The germline V gene has CDR1 SNHLY and CDR2 FYNNEI. V shed 4 bases, J shed 3 bases, and the junction held 8 bases outside the gene matches. This CDR3 contains 15 residues. Written as DNA, the CDR3 is TGTGCCAGCAGTGGTCATCAGGGGGTGGACACTGAAGCTTTCTTT. Its translation: CASSGHQGVDTEAFF. The whole variable domain, remainder taken from reference TRBV2 and TRBJ1-1, is EPEVTQTPSHQVTQMGQEVILRCVPISNHLYFYWYRQILGQKVEFLVSFYNNEISEKSEIFDDQFSVERPDGSNFTLKIRSTKLEDSAMYFCASSGHQGVDTEAFFGQGTRLTVV.

This sequence joins TRBV7-7 and TRBJ2-5, with D maybe TRBD1 (5 bases). Germline CDR1 SSHAT, CDR2 FNYEAQ (reference sequence). Trimming removed 5 bases at V and 5 bases at J, with 15 bases between. The CDR3 has 14 amino acids. The CDR3 nucleotides are TGTGCCAGCAGCCCGAGACAGTTTCTGGAGACCCAGTACTTC. Its translation: CASSPRQFLETQYF.

J is TRBJ1-1 and V is TRBV9; 8 nucleotides agree with TRBD1. Germline V gives CDR1 SGDLS, CDR2 YYNGEE. This CDR3 is 13 amino acids long. V gave up 2 bases and J gave up 4 bases; unmatched junction bases: 1. CDR3 loop: CASSVGQGTEAFF. The CDR3 DNA sequence: TGTGCCAGCAGCGTCGGACAGGGCACTGAAGCTTTCTTT.

The V gene is TRBV4-1, the J gene TRBJ2-7; 7 bases align to TRBD2. The germline gives CDR1 MGHRA, CDR2 YSYEKL. V shed 4 bases and J 3 bases; nucleotides not matched to a gene: 9. CDR3 length: 15 residues. The CDR3, as DNA: TGCGCCAGCAGCCCTACTAGCGATATGCTCTACGAGCAGTACTTC. Its translation is CASSPTSDMLYEQYF.

The chain uses TRBV7-6 and TRBJ1-1; D unclear. This CDR3 is 16 amino acids long. Germline V gene sequence: CDR1 SGHVS, CDR2 FNYEAQ. Trimming pared 0 bases from V and 4 bases from J, leaving 15 bases between. In nucleotides, the CDR3 is TGTGCCAGCAGCTTAGCGAGATCCCCGGTAGTCACTGAAGCTTTCTTT. This sequence encodes CASSLARSPVVTEAFF.

This clone is labeled medium-sized. The chain combines TRBV7-9 with TRBJ2-7; 8 positions match TRBD2. Unmatched junction bases numbered 12, after V lost 5 bases and J lost 3 bases. This CDR3 contains 16 residues. Germline V lookup: CDR1 SEHNR, CDR2 FQNEAQ (reference sequence). This chain's CDR3 is CASSPAGTRGVYEQYF. Written as DNA, the CDR3 is TGTGCCAGCAGCCCCGCCGGGACTAGAGGGGTCTACGAGCAGTACTTC.

The chain couples TRBV7-9 to TRBJ2-7, with 7 bases aligning to TRBD1. The V segment lost 5 bases and the J segment 6 bases; nucleotides outside the gene matches: 1. Germline V gene lookup returns CDR1 SEHNR and CDR2 FQNEAQ (reference sequence). There are 11 residues in the CDR3. The chain's CDR3 is CASSPGGEQYF. CDR3 nucleotide sequence: TGTGCCAGCAGCCCAGGGGGCGAGCAGTACTTC.

This clone was counted only a few times. This chain uses TRBV2 with TRBJ2-1; 7 bases agree with TRBD2. V gave up 8 bases and J gave up 9 bases; unmatched junction bases: 7. CDR1 and CDR2 from the germline V gene are SNHLY and FYNNEI. CDR3 length equals 12 residues. Here the CDR3 reads CASSTSRLEQFF. The CDR3 bases are TGTGCCAGCTCGACTAGCCGGCTTGAGCAGTTCTTC.

This clone is a singleton in its sample. This chain connects TRBV11-2 to TRBJ2-1; D unresolved. The V end lost 5 bases, the J end lost 6 bases, and 8 bases lay between the germline ends. There are 12 residues in the CDR3. The germline gives CDR1 SGHAT, CDR2 FQNNGV. The CDR3 reads CASSDWANEQFF. The CDR3 DNA follows: TGTGCCAGCAGCGACTGGGCCAATGAGCAGTTCTTC.

The chain carries TRBV7-9 and TRBJ1-4, with no clear D. The CDR3 has 15 residues. V shed 6 bases and J shed 8 bases, with 19 bases lying between them. Germline V CDR1 and CDR2: SEHNR, FQNEAQ (reference sequence). The CDR3 spells CASSPPGDLAEKLFF. CDR3 sequence (DNA): TGTGCCAGCAGTCCACCGGGAGACTTAGCCGAAAAACTGTTTTTT.

The J gene is TRBJ1-1, the V gene TRBV4-3; D is uncertain. V lost 0 bases and J lost 4, with 9 bases in between. This CDR3 is 14 amino acids long. Per germline, CDR1 LGHNA and CDR2 YSLEER. The CDR3 sequence is CASSQDLGGTEAFF. CDR3 nucleotide sequence: TGCGCCAGCAGCCAAGATCTTGGAGGCACTGAAGCTTTCTTT.

This clone was counted once. Written as DNA, the CDR3 is TGTGCCAGCAGTTACTCTTCCGGGACCTACGAGCAGTACTTC. Its translation: CASSYSSGTYEQYF. V and J are TRBV6-5 and TRBJ2-7; D might be TRBD2 (5 bases). Germline-derived CDR1 and CDR2 are MNHEY and SVGAGI. CDR3 length equals 14 residues. Between the trimmed V and J ends, which lost 0 bases and 2 bases, there was a span of 8 bases.

This rearrangement joins TRBV28 to TRBJ1-5; D is unclear. This CDR3 is 12 amino acids long. Germline values: CDR1 MDHEN, CDR2 SYDVKM. V was cut by 5 bases and J by 7 bases, with 9 bases left in between. CDR3 nucleotides: TGTGCCAGCAGTCCCGTGGTACAGCCCCAGCATTTT. It specifies CASSPVVQPQHF.

J is TRBJ1-1 and V is TRBV19; tentative D call: TRBD1 (6 bases). CDR1 is LNHDA, CDR2 SQIVND, per germline (reference sequence). V dropped 3 bases and J dropped 3 bases, with 14 bases sitting between them. The CDR3 sequence is 15 residues long. The DNA of the CDR3 is TGTGCCAGTAGTATGGCGAGGGGGGCGGACACTGAAGCTTTCTTT. This translates into CASSMARGADTEAFF. The variable domain in full, completed from reference TRBV19 and TRBJ1-1, reads DGGITQSPKYLFRKEGQNVTLSCEQNLNHDAMYWYRQDPGQGLRLIYYSQIVNDFQKGDIAEGYSVSREKKESFPLTVTSAQKNPTAFYLCASSMARGADTEAFFGQGTRLTVV.

The genes are TRBV14 and TRBJ1-1; D possibly corresponds to TRBD1 (5 bases). This CDR3 is 19 amino acids long. Trimming shortened V by 0 bases and J by 1 base, and 21 bases separated the two germline ends. Germline CDR1 is SGHDN and CDR2 is FVKESK. CDR3 sequence: CASSQDGRRVGVGNTEAFF. The CDR3 DNA follows: TGTGCCAGCAGCCAAGATGGGCGACGGGTAGGGGTGGGGAACACTGAAGCTTTCTTT.

The chain carries TRBV10-3 and TRBJ2-1, with 11 bases aligning to TRBD2. The CDR3 has 15 residues. Germline values: CDR1 ENHRY, CDR2 SYGVKD. Trimming at V came to 6 bases and at J to 4 bases, leaving 5 bases not matched to a gene. The CDR3 loop reads CAIRLTSGTYNEQFF. CDR3 coding DNA: TGTGCCATCAGGCTGACTAGCGGGACTTACAATGAGCAGTTCTTC.

The genes are TRBV6-6 and TRBJ1-5, with 7 bases fitting TRBD1. CDR1 is MNHNY, CDR2 SVGAGI, per germline (reference sequence). The CDR3 contains 13 residues. J lost 4 bases, V lost 6 bases, and 3 bases had no gene match. The CDR3 protein is CASSSTGNQPQHF. CDR3 DNA sequence: TGTGCCAGCAGCTCGACAGGGAATCAGCCCCAGCATTTT.